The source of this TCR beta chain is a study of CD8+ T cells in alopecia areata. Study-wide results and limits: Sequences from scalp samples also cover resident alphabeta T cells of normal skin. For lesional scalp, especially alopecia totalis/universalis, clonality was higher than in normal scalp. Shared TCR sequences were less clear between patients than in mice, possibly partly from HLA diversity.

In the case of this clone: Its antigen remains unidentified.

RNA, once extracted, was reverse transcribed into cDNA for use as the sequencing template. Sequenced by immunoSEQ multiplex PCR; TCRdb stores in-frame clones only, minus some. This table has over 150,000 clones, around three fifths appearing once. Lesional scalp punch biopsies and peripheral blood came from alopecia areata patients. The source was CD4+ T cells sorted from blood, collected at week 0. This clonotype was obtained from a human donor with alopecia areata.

This chain's CDR3 is CARGVYGYTF. The CDR3 region has the DNA TGCGCCAGGGGGGTGTATGGCTACACCTTC. The genes are TRBV23-1 and TRBJ1-2; TRBD1 might be the D (5 bases). TRBV23-1 is an ORF, with its function uncertain. The CDR3 length is 10 residues. Trimming removed 9 bases from V and 5 bases from J, with 7 bases in between.